Here is one T cell receptor (beta chain) with its context. Its target is not known. The data were taken from a study of T-cell reconstitution after alpha-beta-depleted transplantation in children. General observations from the study: By about two months after transplant, alpha-beta T cells reportedly arose from several hundred graft clones that had expanded.

V was shortened by 4 bases and J by 3 bases, with 18 bases between the two germline ends. The CDR3 covers 17 residues. The germline CDR1 and CDR2 sequences are LGHDT and YNNKEL (reference sequence). Unique molecular identifiers were incorporated into the prepared TCRbeta library. MiXCR, applied by TCRdb to the PCR reads, yields one record per CDR3 protein. The sample holds about a million distinct CDR3 sequences; 25% to 30% are singletons and the top ten take approximately 30%. The chain uses TRBV3-1 and TRBJ2-2; D assignment may be TRBD1 or TRBD2 (6 bases each). The receptor was isolated from a boy younger than two who had a stem cell transplant for SCID, so the T cells may come from the graft donor. Sequences were derived from PBMCs, mostly from graft donor cells, sampled 360 days after TCRalphabeta/CD19-depleted stem cell transplant. CDR3 region: CASSRLLERGDTGELFF. DNA for the CDR3: TGTGCCAGCAGCCGATTACTAGAAAGGGGGGACACCGGGGAGCTGTTTTTT.